The clone carrying this TCR beta chain appeared once. Its antigen is as yet unknown. V lost 3 bases, J lost 2 bases, and 7 bases stayed unmatched. This CDR3 contains 16 residues. The V gene's germline CDR1 is KGHSH and CDR2 LQKENI. This entry is derived from a study of shared clonotypes between healthy human individuals. Adult donors, all healthy and HIV-negative, had no recent acute infections or vaccinations. Findings of the study overall: Clonotype sharing among the donors was expected to vary with sequencing depth. With few donors, the genetic and exposure-history diversity represented was limited.

It was roughly 200 ng DNA, about 30,000 T cell genomes, that sorted-subset replicate PCRs used. TCRdb's table, derived via immunoSEQ multiplex PCR, lists solely in-frame clones and lacks some. Of around 1.5 million clones detected, approximately 98% appear once; the ten largest clones hold approximately 0.45%. Source material: naive CD4+ T cells sorted from blood. The subset: CD45RA+ positively selected. This rearrangement joins TRBV18 to TRBJ1-3; 7 nucleotides line up with TRBD1. This TCR derives from a man under 40 in good health. The CDR3 DNA reads as TGTGCCAGCTCACCGCTAGAACAGGGGACTGGAAACACCATATATTTT. Translated: CASSPLEQGTGNTIYF.